The text below deals with one TCR beta chain. The antigen is not known. The CDR3 sequence is 17 residues long. The V gene end was trimmed by 3 bases and the J gene end by 0 bases; junction bases not matched to a gene: 7. Germline CDR1 and CDR2: SGHNT and YYREEE (reference sequence). The donors comprised healthy bone marrow donors. The data belong to a study of cytomegalovirus exposure and HLA in healthy donors. General study points: Information on immune exposure was restricted to one variable (CMV serostatus).

PCR involved 60 Vbeta and 13 Jbeta primers. The assay was immunoSEQ multiplex PCR, and TCRdb's table has in-frame clones only and misses some. The sample has 120,000 or so clones, over 75% seen once. The specimen sequenced was PBMCs. The receptor comes from a young woman in good health and CMV-seronegative. The gene calls are TRBV5-4 and TRBJ2-1, with 9 bases lining up with TRBD2. As DNA, the CDR3 is TGTGCCAGCAGCTCAGCGGGGGGCCGAGGCTCCTACAATGAGCAGTTCTTC. It specifies CASSSAGGRGSYNEQFF.